Listed below are T cell receptor beta chains from one sample, sequenced in a study of cytomegalovirus exposure and HLA in healthy donors. Method: immunoSEQ multiplex PCR; TCRdb's copy keeps in-frame clones and lacks some. The table includes approximately 150,000 clones, approximately 78% detected once. Sequenced input: PBMCs. The receptors here all came from a human donor in good health. Each CDR3 is given with its conserved first and last residue. D genes are given only for firm matches. Not every row has a clone size; where given, it reads once, few, many or a size class.

>TRBV5-1|TRBJ1-1|TRBD1|.
TGCGCCAGCAGCTTGACGACAGGGGATTCTGAAGCTTTCTTT
CASSLTTGDSEAFF
>TRBV19|TRBJ1-4|TRBD1|.
TGTGCCAGTAGTATCGGGGACAGGGCTAGTGAAAAACTGTTTTTT
CASSIGDRASEKLFF
>TRBV6-1|TRBJ2-7|.|.
TGTGCCAGCAGTGAAGAAGGGGTCAGGGTCTACGAGCAGTACTTC
CASSEEGVRVYEQYF
>TRBV14|TRBJ1-2|.|.
TGTGCCAGCAGCCTGGGGGGAGGACTTTCTTATGGCTACACCTTC
CASSLGGGLSYGYTF
>TRBV9|TRBJ1-6|.|.
TGTGCCAGCAGCGTAAGACCAGGGGATAATTCACCCCTCCACTTT
CASSVRPGDNSPLHF
>TRBV18|TRBJ2-6|.|.
TGTGCCAGCTCACCACCGCTCGGGGGAACTAACTCTGGGGCCAACGTCCTGACTTTC
CASSPPLGGTNSGANVLTF
>TRBV7-2|TRBJ1-6|TRBD1|.
TGTGCCAGCAGCGACCCCCGGACAGGGGGCTTAGGTACCCATTCACCCCTCCACTTT
CASSDPRTGGLGTHSPLHF
>TRBV5-6|TRBJ2-7|TRBD2|once
TGTGCCAGCACCCTGGGACTAGCGGGGCTTAGCTCCTACGAGCAGTACTTC
CASTLGLAGLSSYEQYF
>TRBV18|TRBJ1-1|.|few
TGTGCCAGCTCACCAGGGGCATGGACTGAAGCTTTCTTT
CASSPGAWTEAFF
>TRBV6-6|TRBJ1-5|.|.
TGTGCCAGCAGCCTTGGACAGCCCAATCAGCCCCAGCATTTT
CASSLGQPNQPQHF
>TRBV4-2|TRBJ1-5|.|.
TGTGCCAGCAGCCAAGAAGAGGGAAGCAATCAGCCCCAGCATTTT
CASSQEEGSNQPQHF
>TRBV5-1|TRBJ1-1|TRBD1|.
TGCGCCAGCAGCTTGGGACAGGGCCGCCTGAGCACTGAAGCTTTCTTT
CASSLGQGRLSTEAFF
>TRBV5-6|TRBJ2-5|.|.
TGTGCCAGCAGCTTGGCCTCGGGGGTGGGAGAGACCCAGTACTTC
CASSLASGVGETQYF
>TRBV9|TRBJ2-4|.|.
TGTGCCAGCAGCTTCGGGGATAACATTCAGTACTTC
CASSFGDNIQYF
>TRBV9|TRBJ2-7|.|.
TGTGCCAGCAGCGCCTTACAGGGCCCCTACGAGCAGTACTTC
CASSALQGPYEQYF
>TRBV5-1|TRBJ2-5|.|.
TGCGCCAGCAGCTCGACCCGGGGCGCGGGACAAGAGACCCAGTACTTC
CASSSTRGAGQETQYF
>TRBV30|TRBJ2-1|.|.
TGTGCCTGGAGCCAAAACAATGAGCAGTTCTTC
CAWSQNNEQFF
>TRBV7-9|TRBJ1-1|.|.
TGTGCCAGCAGCTTAGCCCAGGATGAAGCTTTCTTT
CASSLAQDEAFF
>TRBV7-9|TRBJ1-1|.|.
TGTGCCAGCAACTATTTTGGGTCGAACACTGAAGCTTTCTTT
CASNYFGSNTEAFF
>TRBV27|TRBJ1-1|.|.
TGTGCCAGCAGTGGCCGGAACACTGAAGCTTTCTTT
CASSGRNTEAFF
>TRBV4-3|TRBJ2-7|TRBD2|.
TGCGCCAGCAGCCAAGATCTGGGTAGCGGGGGATACGAGCAGTACTTC
CASSQDLGSGGYEQYF
>TRBV12-5|TRBJ1-5|.|.
TGTGCTAGTGGTCCCCCCACAGGGTACAATCAGCCCCAGCATTTT
CASGPPTGYNQPQHF
>TRBV28|TRBJ2-2|TRBD1|.
TGTGCCAGCAGACCAGAGATCGGGACAGGATACACCGGGGAGCTGTTTTTT
CASRPEIGTGYTGELFF
>TRBV19|TRBJ1-2|TRBD1|.
TGTGCCAGTAGTATCGGGGACAGGGGGGGCTACACCTTC
CASSIGDRGGYTF
>TRBV6-1|TRBJ1-2|TRBD1|.
TGTGCCAGCAACCTGGACAGGGCTCGGGAAGGCTACACCTTC
CASNLDRAREGYTF
>TRBV18|TRBJ2-3|TRBD1|.
TGTGCCAGCTCACCTGGTCCCGGGACAGGTGACATTAGCACAGATACGCAGTATTTT
CASSPGPGTGDISTDTQYF
>TRBV18|TRBJ1-2|TRBD1|few
TGTGCCAGCTCACCAAGGGGACAGGGGGCATATGGCTACACCTTC
CASSPRGQGAYGYTF
>TRBV9|TRBJ1-4|.|.
TGTGCCAGCAGCGTAGGGGCAGGGGTAGGAGAAAAACTGTTTTTT
CASSVGAGVGEKLFF
>TRBV2|TRBJ2-6|.|.
TGTGCCAGCGGCGACAGGACCGGGGCCAACGTCCTGACTTTC
CASGDRTGANVLTF
>TRBV5-1|TRBJ2-1|TRBD2|.
TGCGCCAGCAGTTCTCTAGCGGGGGCGGATGAGCAGTTCTTC
CASSSLAGADEQFF
>TRBV6-1|TRBJ1-1|.|.
TGTGCCAGCGCATACAGTGCGAACACTGAAGCTTTCTTT
CASAYSANTEAFF